This T cell receptor beta chain was sequenced for a study of vaccination and CD4 T cells after COVID-19. Treatment described: roughly nine-day PBMC culture with coronavirus spike peptide pools or control peptides (ViraFEST assay). Cultured CD4+ T cell DNA was sequenced using the Oncomine TCR Beta short-read assay. TCRdb passed the PCR reads through MiXCR, listing each CDR3 protein once. The profile shows about 15,000 distinct CDR3 sequences, about 40% of them singletons. Germline V gene lookup returns CDR1 LNHDA and CDR2 SQIVND (reference sequence). The ends were cut back, 5 bases at V and 9 bases at J, with 19 bases in the middle. The CDR3 is 15 residues long. Comments on this clonotype: The antigen is undetermined.

Input material: cultured CD4+ T cells from blood. The clonotype originates from a human donor with COVID-19. The chain couples TRBV19 to TRBJ2-2; tentative D call: TRBD2 (6 bases). The CDR3: CASSAQTQGGRELFF. The CDR3 region has the DNA TGTGCCAGTAGTGCTCAGACTCAAGGAGGGAGGGAGCTGTTTTTT.